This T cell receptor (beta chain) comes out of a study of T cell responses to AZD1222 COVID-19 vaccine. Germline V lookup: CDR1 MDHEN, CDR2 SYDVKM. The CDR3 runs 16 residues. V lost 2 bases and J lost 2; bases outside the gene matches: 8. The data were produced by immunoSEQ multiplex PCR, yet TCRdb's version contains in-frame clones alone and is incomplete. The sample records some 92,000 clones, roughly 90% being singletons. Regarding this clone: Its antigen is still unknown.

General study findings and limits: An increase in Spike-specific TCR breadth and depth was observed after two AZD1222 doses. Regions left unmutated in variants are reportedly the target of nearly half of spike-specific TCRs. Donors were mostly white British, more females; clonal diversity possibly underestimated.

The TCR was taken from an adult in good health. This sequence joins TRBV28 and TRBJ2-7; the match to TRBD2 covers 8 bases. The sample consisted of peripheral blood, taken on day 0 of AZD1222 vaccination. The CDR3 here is CASSLLPGLGAYEQYF. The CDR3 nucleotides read TGTGCCAGCAGTTTACTTCCGGGACTAGGCGCCTACGAGCAGTACTTC.